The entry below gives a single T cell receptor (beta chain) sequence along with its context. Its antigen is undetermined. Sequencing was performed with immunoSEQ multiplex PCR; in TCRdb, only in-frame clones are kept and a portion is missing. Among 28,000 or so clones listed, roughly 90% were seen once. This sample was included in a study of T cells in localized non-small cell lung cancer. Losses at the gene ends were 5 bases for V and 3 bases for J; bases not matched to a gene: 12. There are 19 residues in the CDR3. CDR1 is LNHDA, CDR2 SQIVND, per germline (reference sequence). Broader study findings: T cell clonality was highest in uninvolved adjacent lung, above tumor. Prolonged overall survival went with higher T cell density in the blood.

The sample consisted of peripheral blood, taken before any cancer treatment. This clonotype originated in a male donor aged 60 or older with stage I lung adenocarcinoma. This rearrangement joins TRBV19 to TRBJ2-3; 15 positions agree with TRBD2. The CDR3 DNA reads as TGTGCCAGTAGTGCGGGACTAGCGGGGGGTGTAATTGGGACAGATACGCAGTATTTT. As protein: CASSAGLAGGVIGTDTQYF.